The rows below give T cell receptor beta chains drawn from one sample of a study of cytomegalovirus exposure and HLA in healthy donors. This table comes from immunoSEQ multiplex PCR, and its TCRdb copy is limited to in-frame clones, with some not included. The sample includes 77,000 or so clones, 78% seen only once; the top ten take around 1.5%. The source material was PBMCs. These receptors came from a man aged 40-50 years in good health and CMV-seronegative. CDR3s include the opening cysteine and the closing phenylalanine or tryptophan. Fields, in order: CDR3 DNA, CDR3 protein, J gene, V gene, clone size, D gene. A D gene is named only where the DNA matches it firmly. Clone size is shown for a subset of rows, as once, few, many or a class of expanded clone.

TGTGCCAGCAGTGGTTTCGGGACTAGCGGGAGTAATGAGCAGTTCTTC,CASSGFGTSGSNEQFF,TRBJ2-1,TRBV2,.,TRBD2
TGTGCCAGTGGACAGGGCCCTGGGGCCAACGGCCTGACTTTC,CASGQGPGANGLTF,TRBJ2-6,TRBV19,.,TRBD1
TGTGCCAGCAGTCATGGGACTAGCGCTTTGAGACAGTTCTTC,CASSHGTSALRQFF,TRBJ2-1,TRBV28,.,TRBD2
TGTGCCAGTAGACGGGACAGTGTGTTTGATAGCAATCAGCCCCAGCATTTT,CASRRDSVFDSNQPQHF,TRBJ1-5,TRBV19,few,TRBD1
TGTGCCAGCAGCACGATGACAGGGGGCGGATCAGATACGCAGTATTTT,CASSTMTGGGSDTQYF,TRBJ2-3,TRBV11-2,.,TRBD1
TGTGCCAGTAGTTCGCTCAGGACAGCGTCGGGCAATCAGCCCCAGCATTTT,CASSSLRTASGNQPQHF,TRBJ1-5,TRBV19,.,.
TGTGCCAGCTCCTCAGGGGGGCGAATCTACGAGCAGTACTTC,CASSSGGRIYEQYF,TRBJ2-7,TRBV13,.,.
TGTGCCAGTAACTCGGGGGGAGGTTCGGGGACCCAGTACTTC,CASNSGGGSGTQYF,TRBJ2-5,TRBV19,few,TRBD2
TGTGCCAGCAGGGTAGCTAGCGGGCCTATTTACGAGCAGTACTTC,CASRVASGPIYEQYF,TRBJ2-7,TRBV6-1,.,TRBD2
TGTGCCAGCAGTCTAGAGCGGGGTAGCTCCTACGAGCAGTACTTC,CASSLERGSSYEQYF,TRBJ2-7,TRBV27,.,TRBD2
TGTGCCAGCAGTTCGGGTGCTAACTATGGCTACACCTTC,CASSSGANYGYTF,TRBJ1-2,TRBV28,.,.
TGTTCCAGCAGCTTGGACACAACAGAGACCCAGTACTTC,CSSSLDTTETQYF,TRBJ2-5,TRBV7-9,.,.
TGTGCCAGCAGTTTATCCATAGTGAATGAGCAGTTCTTC,CASSLSIVNEQFF,TRBJ2-1,TRBV27,.,.
TGCGCCAGCCTTGGACCGGGGGACGAGCAGTACTTC,CASLGPGDEQYF,TRBJ2-7,TRBV5-1,.,.
TGTGCCAGCAGTTACCCCCTTTCATTCGGGGAGACCCAGTACTTC,CASSYPLSFGETQYF,TRBJ2-5,TRBV28,.,.
TGTGCCAGCAGCTTGGGTCAGGGACACGAAGCTTTCTTT,CASSLGQGHEAFF,TRBJ1-1,TRBV11-2,.,.
TGTGCCAGCAGCTTAGTATCCGGGACAGTACTCACAGATACGCAGTATTTT,CASSLVSGTVLTDTQYF,TRBJ2-3,TRBV7-9,.,TRBD1
TGTGCCAGCAGCTTGGGGAGGATTGAAGCTTTCTTT,CASSLGRIEAFF,TRBJ1-1,TRBV11-2,.,.
TGTGCCAGCAGCTCGGTAGCAGGGTCATGGGATACGCAGTATTTT,CASSSVAGSWDTQYF,TRBJ2-3,TRBV7-8,few,.
TGTGCCAGCAGCTCAACAGGGACAAAACCTACTAGCGGGAGAGGTACCGGGGAGCTGTTTTTT,CASSSTGTKPTSGRGTGELFF,TRBJ2-2,TRBV21-1,once,.
TGTGCCAGCAGTAGGACAGTTACCGCCTACGAGCAGTACTTC,CASSRTVTAYEQYF,TRBJ2-7,TRBV6-6,.,.
TGTGCCAGTAGCCACCGCGGGGGCGGGGGCGAGCAGTACTTC,CASSHRGGGGEQYF,TRBJ2-7,TRBV19,few,.
TGTGCCAGTAGTACTTCCGGGACTACAATCATGAGCTCCTACGAGCAGTACTTC,CASSTSGTTIMSSYEQYF,TRBJ2-7,TRBV19,.,TRBD2
TGTGCCAGCAGCCCAGGGGCGGGGGGACCTTCACCGTACAATGAGCAGTTCTTC,CASSPGAGGPSPYNEQFF,TRBJ2-1,TRBV7-3,.,TRBD2
TGTGCCAGCAGTTACTCGAAGCCTAGCTCCTACAATGAGCAGTTCTTC,CASSYSKPSSYNEQFF,TRBJ2-1,TRBV6-5,few,.
TGTGCCAGCCAGGGTCCGACAGATACGCAGTATTTT,CASQGPTDTQYF,TRBJ2-3,TRBV28,.,.
TGCGCCAGCAGCTGGGAGGGACAGGGGGCACAGACGCAGTATTTT,CASSWEGQGAQTQYF,TRBJ2-3,TRBV5-1,once,TRBD1
TGTGCCAGCAGATGGGGACGGGGGAATGAAAAACTGTTTTTT,CASRWGRGNEKLFF,TRBJ1-4,TRBV6-5,.,.
TGCGCCAGCAGCCAAGGGGGGGTACGAAACCCCTACGAGCAGTACTTC,CASSQGGVRNPYEQYF,TRBJ2-7,TRBV4-1,.,.
TGTGCCAGCAGTCCCCTCCCCGGGACAGGGGGCGCTGGGGCCAACGGCCTGACTTTC,CASSPLPGTGGAGANGLTF,TRBJ2-6,TRBV27,few,TRBD1
TGTGCCAGCAGCCAGCTAGCGGGAGCGGGCTCCTACGAGCAGTACTTC,CASSQLAGAGSYEQYF,TRBJ2-7,TRBV14,.,TRBD2
TGTGCCATCCTCCCTGGAGTCCCGCCGTGGGGCCCAGAGGAATACGAGCAGTACTTC,CAILPGVPPWGPEEYEQYF,TRBJ2-7,TRBV28,.,.
TGTGCCAGCAGCTTATTGAGGTCAACCTACGAGCAGTACTTC,CASSLLRSTYEQYF,TRBJ2-7,TRBV7-8,once,.
TGTGCCAGCAGTGACTCGACAGGGGATAATTCACCCCTCCACTTT,CASSDSTGDNSPLHF,TRBJ1-6,TRBV6-4,few,TRBD1
TGTGCCAGCAGGGGGACAGGGGGTGTTTTGGTTGGGCCCCAGCATTTT,CASRGTGGVLVGPQHF,TRBJ1-5,TRBV2,.,TRBD1
TGTGCCAGCAGTTTAGGACAGGGTGGAGAGCAGTACTTC,CASSLGQGGEQYF,TRBJ2-7,TRBV27,.,TRBD1
TGTGCCAGCAGCCAGAGTGCGGGGGTGAGCACAGATACGCAGTATTTT,CASSQSAGVSTDTQYF,TRBJ2-3,TRBV4-2,.,TRBD2
TGTGCCAGTAGTATCGGGGATGAGGGGGCGGATGGCTACACCTTC,CASSIGDEGADGYTF,TRBJ1-2,TRBV19,.,TRBD1
TGTGCCAGCAGTGAGACGGGAGGGGACTTTTATGAGCAGTTCTTC,CASSETGGDFYEQFF,TRBJ2-1,TRBV6-4,.,TRBD2
TGCGCCAGCAGCTTGCGCGCGTCTGGGGCCAACGTCCTGACTTTC,CASSLRASGANVLTF,TRBJ2-6,TRBV5-1,.,.
TGTGCCAGTAGTCTCGGCGGCGGGGAGCTGTTTTTT,CASSLGGGELFF,TRBJ2-2,TRBV19,.,.
TGTGCCAGCAGCTTGGGGGGGGGCGGGGCCAACGTCCTGACTTTC,CASSLGGGGANVLTF,TRBJ2-6,TRBV7-2,.,.
TGTGCCAGCTCACTAGGAAGGGGGCCCCAGCCAGTCAATCAGCCCCAGCATTTT,CASSLGRGPQPVNQPQHF,TRBJ1-5,TRBV18,.,TRBD1
TGCGCCAGCGACCCGGGGCGGGAGGGTAACTACGAGCAGTACTTC,CASDPGREGNYEQYF,TRBJ2-7,TRBV4-1,.,TRBD2
TGCGGCGTTGAAAGGGACAGCCGCTATGGCTACACCTTC,CGVERDSRYGYTF,TRBJ1-2,TRBV29-1,.,TRBD1
TGCGCCAGCAGCTTTATACAGGGGGCTTACGAGCAGTACTTC,CASSFIQGAYEQYF,TRBJ2-7,TRBV5-1,.,TRBD1